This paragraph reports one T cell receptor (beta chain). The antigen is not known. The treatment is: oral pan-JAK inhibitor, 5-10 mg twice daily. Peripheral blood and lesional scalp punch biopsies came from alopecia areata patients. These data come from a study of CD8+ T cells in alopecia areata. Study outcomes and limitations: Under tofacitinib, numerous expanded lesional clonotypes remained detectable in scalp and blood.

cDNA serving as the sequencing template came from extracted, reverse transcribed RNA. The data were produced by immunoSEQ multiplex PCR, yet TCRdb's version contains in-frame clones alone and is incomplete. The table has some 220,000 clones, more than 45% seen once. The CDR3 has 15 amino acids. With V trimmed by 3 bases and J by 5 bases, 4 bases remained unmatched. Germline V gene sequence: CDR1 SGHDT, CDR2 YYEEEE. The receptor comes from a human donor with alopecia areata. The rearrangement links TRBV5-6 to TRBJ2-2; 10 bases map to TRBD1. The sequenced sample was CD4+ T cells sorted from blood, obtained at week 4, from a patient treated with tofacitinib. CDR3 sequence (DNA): TGTGCCAGCAGCTGGACAGGGGGATGGACCGGGGAGCTGTTTTTT. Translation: CASSWTGGWTGELFF.